This section outlines one T cell receptor (beta chain) sequence together with its context. This entry is derived from a study of blood T cell repertoires in COVID-19. The overall study: The analysed material was cDNA or gDNA that came from T cells, B-cell-depleted T cells, or PBMCs.

In the original workflow: Reference gene primer amplification gave nucleated cell count estimates. Profiled with immunoSEQ multiplex PCR; TCRdb holds only in-frame clones, not every one. V, J and clone size are those of that table, while D and trimming were read from the DNA. The sample contains 250,000 or so clones, roughly 86% of which appear only once. This CDR3 spans 14 amino acids. CDR1 KGHDR and CDR2 SFDVKD come from the germline V gene. Trimming removed 4 bases at V and 3 bases at J, with 12 bases between. The sequenced material came from peripheral blood. The TCR comes from a man at least 80 years old with acute or convalescent COVID-19. This sequence joins TRBV24-1 and TRBJ2-7, with D possibly matching TRBD1 (6 bases). CDR3 amino acids: CATSDRRQVYEQYF. The CDR3 DNA is TGTGCCACCAGTGACCGAAGACAGGTCTACGAGCAGTACTTC.